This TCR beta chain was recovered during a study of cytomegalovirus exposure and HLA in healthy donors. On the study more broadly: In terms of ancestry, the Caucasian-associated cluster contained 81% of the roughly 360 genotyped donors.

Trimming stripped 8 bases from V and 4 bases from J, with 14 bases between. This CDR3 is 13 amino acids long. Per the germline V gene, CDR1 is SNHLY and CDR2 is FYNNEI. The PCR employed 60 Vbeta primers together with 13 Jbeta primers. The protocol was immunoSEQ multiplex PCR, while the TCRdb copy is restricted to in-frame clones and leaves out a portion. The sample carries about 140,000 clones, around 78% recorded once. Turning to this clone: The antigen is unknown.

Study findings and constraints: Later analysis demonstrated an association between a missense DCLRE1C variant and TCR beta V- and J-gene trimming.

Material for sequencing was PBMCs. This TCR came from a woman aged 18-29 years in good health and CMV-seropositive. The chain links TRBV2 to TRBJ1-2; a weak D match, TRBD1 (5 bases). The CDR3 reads CASSGGGGYGYTF. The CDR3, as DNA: TGTGCCAGCTCAGGCGGGGGTGGCTATGGCTACACCTTC. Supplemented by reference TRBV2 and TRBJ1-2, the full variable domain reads EPEVTQTPSHQVTQMGQEVILRCVPISNHLYFYWYRQILGQKVEFLVSFYNNEISEKSEIFDDQFSVERPDGSNFTLKIRSTKLEDSAMYFCASSGGGGYGYTFGSGTRLTVV.